Detailed here is one T cell receptor beta chain. Its antigen is unidentified. The CDR3 is cut off 3 residues early in the read; its end comes from the germline J gene. The sample is drawn from a study of T cells in women clearing cervical HPV infection. Study summary: No precancer developed; the control's incident HPV16 infection cleared within 12 months. Blood came at first lesion visit for cases, post-clearance for controls.

Trimming removed 1 base from V and 4 bases from J; junction bases left unmatched: 5. Germline CDR1 is SGHKS and CDR2 is YYEKEE (reference sequence). The CDR3 covers 15 residues. Broader study findings: Combining TCR richness with V gene abundances gave around 0.83 AUC.

Produced via immunoSEQ multiplex PCR; TCRdb's table is partial and in-frame only. This repertoire includes 30,000 to 45,000 clones. The receptor was derived from a woman between 18 and 70 years old with a cervical HPV16 infection that either progressed to CIN3+ or cleared (not recorded which). The specimen was blood buffy coat. The chain has TRBV5-5 and TRBJ2-7, with TRBD1 matching 10 bases. The part of the CDR3 DNA that was read is TGTGCCAGCAGCTTGACCGGGACAGGGGCGTACGAG. Protein sequence: CASSLTGTGAYE. The entire CDR3 protein reads CASSLTGTGAYEQYF.